Sequencing of this T cell receptor (beta chain) was carried out in a study of human T cells and chemical hapten exposure. Time point meaning: patch test 1, 2 weeks after DPC sensitization. Treatment defined: therapeutic diphenylcyclopropenone sensitization with weekly scalp DPC. TCRdb reprocessed the RACE reads with MiXCR, giving one entry per CDR3 protein. The table shows fewer than 400,000 distinct CDR3 sequences, with 6% to 8.5% occurring only once. This clonotype has ten or more counts. The specimen comprised whole blood, sampled in connection with sensitization to the hapten diphenylcyclopropenone (DPC). This TCR was recovered from a woman aged 18 to 35 with alopecia areata. Some clones in this sample may be carry-over from other donors' samples.

The CDR3 DNA reads as TGTGCCAGCAGCTACCGGACAGGGAAAGAGACCCAGTACTTC. This encodes CASSYRTGKETQYF. The chain combines TRBV7-2 with TRBJ2-5; TRBD1 matches 8 bases. V shed 4 bases and J 3 bases; nucleotides not matched to a gene: 4. The CDR3 runs 14 residues. Germline V gene data show CDR1 as SGHTA and CDR2 as FQGNSA.